This T cell receptor beta chain was recorded in a study of blood T cell repertoires in COVID-19. Only in-frame clones appear in the TCRdb table, and some are missing; sequencing was by immunoSEQ multiplex PCR. The data show around 140,000 clones, roughly four fifths seen once. This CDR3 contains 14 residues. Trimming removed 8 bases from V and 0 bases from J, with 11 bases in between. Germline V gene sequence: CDR1 SNHLY, CDR2 FYNNEI. This chain connects TRBV2 to TRBJ2-1; no clear D gene. Sequenced input: peripheral blood. This TCR derives from a human donor with acute or convalescent COVID-19. The donor label of this sample is uncertain. The CDR3 loop is CASQEWSSYNEQFF. The CDR3 DNA sequence: TGTGCCAGCCAAGAGTGGAGCTCCTACAATGAGCAGTTCTTC.